The rows below give T cell receptor beta chains drawn from one sample of a study of lymphopenia after photon versus proton radiotherapy. Clones were read by immunoSEQ multiplex PCR, and TCRdb kept only the in-frame ones, dropping some. The sample contains around 160,000 clones, about 85% of which appear only once. This material consisted of peripheral blood, taken from a patient treated with photon-based radiotherapy. The receptors were sampled from a man aged 50 or older with gastric cancer. Both conserved end residues are part of each CDR3.

J gene: TRBJ2-7
V gene: TRBV29-1
CDR3 protein: CSVEILAGGGEQYF

J gene: TRBJ2-1
V gene: TRBV5-1
CDR3 protein: CASSSASGTRTYNEQFF

J gene: TRBJ2-5
V gene: TRBV30
CDR3 protein: CASLAGGQKQETQYF

J gene: TRBJ1-4
V gene: TRBV7-9
CDR3 protein: CASSFGGAGREFF

J gene: TRBJ1-2
V gene: TRBV9
CDR3 protein: CASSVVQGMGYTF

J gene: TRBJ2-7
V gene: TRBV28
CDR3 protein: CASHGQPYEQYF

J gene: TRBJ2-3
V gene: TRBV9
CDR3 protein: CASSVGLAFTDTQYF

J gene: TRBJ2-7
V gene: TRBV7-9
CDR3 protein: CASSDSRGTYEQYF

J gene: TRBJ1-1
V gene: TRBV12-5
CDR3 protein: CASGLVLGQSNTEAFF

J gene: TRBJ2-1
V gene: TRBV30
CDR3 protein: CASSRGRAAEQFF

J gene: TRBJ2-5
V gene: TRBV7-2
CDR3 protein: CASSPQWGQETQYF

J gene: TRBJ1-2
V gene: TRBV2
CDR3 protein: CASSEITSVDYTF

J gene: TRBJ1-6
V gene: TRBV6-6
CDR3 protein: CASGTVKNSPLHF

J gene: TRBJ2-3
V gene: TRBV27
CDR3 protein: CASSSTDTQYF

J gene: TRBJ1-4
V gene: TRBV19
CDR3 protein: CASSLRAGDEKLFF

J gene: TRBJ1-1
V gene: TRBV6-6
CDR3 protein: CASRARGANTEAFF

J gene: TRBJ2-7
V gene: TRBV6-5
CDR3 protein: CASSDASDTLQYF

J gene: TRBJ1-1
V gene: TRBV5-1
CDR3 protein: CASSLADTTEAFF

J gene: TRBJ1-1
V gene: TRBV18
CDR3 protein: CASSQQGVNTEAFF

J gene: TRBJ2-5
V gene: TRBV5-4
CDR3 protein: CASSLEYQETQYF

J gene: TRBJ2-2
V gene: TRBV27
CDR3 protein: CASSALTGELFF

J gene: TRBJ1-1
V gene: TRBV7-9
CDR3 protein: CASSSRDRGRGTEAFF

J gene: TRBJ2-7
V gene: TRBV7-2
CDR3 protein: CASSPGLVVYEQYF

J gene: TRBJ1-1
V gene: TRBV10-2
CDR3 protein: CASSETGLNTEAFF

J gene: TRBJ1-1
V gene: TRBV9
CDR3 protein: CASSDGDGVNTEAFF

J gene: TRBJ2-7
V gene: TRBV6-6
CDR3 protein: CASSLGTGGNEQYF

J gene: TRBJ1-1
V gene: TRBV28
CDR3 protein: CASSLGQGKAEAFF

J gene: TRBJ2-7
V gene: TRBV18
CDR3 protein: CASSPRDRGYYEQYF

J gene: TRBJ1-1
V gene: TRBV30
CDR3 protein: CAWTRALNTEAFF

J gene: TRBJ1-3
V gene: TRBV9
CDR3 protein: CASSVGDPEVDGNTIYF

J gene: TRBJ2-7
V gene: TRBV5-1
CDR3 protein: CASSLIGQGALEQYF

J gene: TRBJ2-4
V gene: TRBV28
CDR3 protein: CASSLTNKNIQYF

J gene: TRBJ2-2
V gene: TRBV7-2
CDR3 protein: CASSPLGGYGTGELFF

J gene: TRBJ2-7
V gene: TRBV5-1
CDR3 protein: CASSLPVGQGGEQYF

J gene: TRBJ1-3
V gene: TRBV5-1
CDR3 protein: CASSLVTALSGNTIYF

J gene: TRBJ2-7
V gene: TRBV7-8
CDR3 protein: CASSVGGPPYEQYF

J gene: TRBJ2-5
V gene: TRBV5-6
CDR3 protein: CASSFAAGGAQYF

J gene: TRBJ1-3
V gene: TRBV11-1
CDR3 protein: CASSSEGQRGNTIYF

J gene: TRBJ2-2
V gene: TRBV5-1
CDR3 protein: CASSLGLNTGELFF

J gene: TRBJ2-1
V gene: TRBV2
CDR3 protein: CASRDRGLSSYNEQFF

J gene: TRBJ1-3
V gene: TRBV6-6
CDR3 protein: CASSYQRDSGNTIYF

J gene: TRBJ2-3
V gene: TRBV5-1
CDR3 protein: CASSMSTSGGGDTQYF

J gene: TRBJ1-1
V gene: TRBV11-2
CDR3 protein: CASSLVSMNTEAFF